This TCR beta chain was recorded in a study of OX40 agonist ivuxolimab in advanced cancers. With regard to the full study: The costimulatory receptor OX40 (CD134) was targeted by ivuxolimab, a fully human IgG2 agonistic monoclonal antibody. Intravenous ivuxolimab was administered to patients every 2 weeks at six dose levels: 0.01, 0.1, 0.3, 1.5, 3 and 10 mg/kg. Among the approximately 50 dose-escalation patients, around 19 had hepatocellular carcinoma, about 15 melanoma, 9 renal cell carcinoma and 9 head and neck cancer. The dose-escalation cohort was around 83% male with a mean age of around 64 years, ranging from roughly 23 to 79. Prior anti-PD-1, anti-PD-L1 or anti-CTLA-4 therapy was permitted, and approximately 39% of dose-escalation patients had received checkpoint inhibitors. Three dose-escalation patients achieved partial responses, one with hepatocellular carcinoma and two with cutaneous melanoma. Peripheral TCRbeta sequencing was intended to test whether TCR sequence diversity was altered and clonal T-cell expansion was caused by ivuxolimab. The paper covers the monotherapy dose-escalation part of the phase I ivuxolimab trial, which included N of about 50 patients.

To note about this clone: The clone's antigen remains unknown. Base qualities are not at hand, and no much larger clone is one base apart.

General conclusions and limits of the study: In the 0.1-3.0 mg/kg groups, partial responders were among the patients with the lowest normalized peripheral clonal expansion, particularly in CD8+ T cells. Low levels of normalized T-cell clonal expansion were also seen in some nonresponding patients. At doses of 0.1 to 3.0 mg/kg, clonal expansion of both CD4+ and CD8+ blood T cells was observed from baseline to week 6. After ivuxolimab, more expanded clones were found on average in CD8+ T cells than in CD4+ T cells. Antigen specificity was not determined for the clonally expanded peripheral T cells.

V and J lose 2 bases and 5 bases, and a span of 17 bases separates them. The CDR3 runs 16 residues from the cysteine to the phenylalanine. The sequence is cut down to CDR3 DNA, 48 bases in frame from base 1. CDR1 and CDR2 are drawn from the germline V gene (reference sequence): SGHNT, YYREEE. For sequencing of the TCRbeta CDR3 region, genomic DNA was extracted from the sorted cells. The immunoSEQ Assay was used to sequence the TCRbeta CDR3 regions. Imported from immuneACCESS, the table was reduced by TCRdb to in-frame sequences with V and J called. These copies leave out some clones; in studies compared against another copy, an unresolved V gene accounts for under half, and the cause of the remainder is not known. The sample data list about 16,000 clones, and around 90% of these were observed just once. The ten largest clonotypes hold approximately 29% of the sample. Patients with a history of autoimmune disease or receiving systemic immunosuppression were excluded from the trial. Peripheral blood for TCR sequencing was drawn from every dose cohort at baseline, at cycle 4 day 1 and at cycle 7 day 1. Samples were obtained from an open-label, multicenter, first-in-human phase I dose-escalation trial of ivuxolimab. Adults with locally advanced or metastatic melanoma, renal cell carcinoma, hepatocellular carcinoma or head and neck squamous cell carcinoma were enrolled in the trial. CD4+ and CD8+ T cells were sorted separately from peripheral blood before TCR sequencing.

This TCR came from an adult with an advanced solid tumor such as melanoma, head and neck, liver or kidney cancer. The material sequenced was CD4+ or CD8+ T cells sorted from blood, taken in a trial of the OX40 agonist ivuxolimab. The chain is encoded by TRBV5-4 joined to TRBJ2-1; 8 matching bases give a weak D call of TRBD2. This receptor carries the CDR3 CASSFRGLAGHNEQFF. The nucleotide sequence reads TGTGCCAGCAGCTTCAGGGGGTTAGCGGGGCACAATGAGCAGTTCTTC.